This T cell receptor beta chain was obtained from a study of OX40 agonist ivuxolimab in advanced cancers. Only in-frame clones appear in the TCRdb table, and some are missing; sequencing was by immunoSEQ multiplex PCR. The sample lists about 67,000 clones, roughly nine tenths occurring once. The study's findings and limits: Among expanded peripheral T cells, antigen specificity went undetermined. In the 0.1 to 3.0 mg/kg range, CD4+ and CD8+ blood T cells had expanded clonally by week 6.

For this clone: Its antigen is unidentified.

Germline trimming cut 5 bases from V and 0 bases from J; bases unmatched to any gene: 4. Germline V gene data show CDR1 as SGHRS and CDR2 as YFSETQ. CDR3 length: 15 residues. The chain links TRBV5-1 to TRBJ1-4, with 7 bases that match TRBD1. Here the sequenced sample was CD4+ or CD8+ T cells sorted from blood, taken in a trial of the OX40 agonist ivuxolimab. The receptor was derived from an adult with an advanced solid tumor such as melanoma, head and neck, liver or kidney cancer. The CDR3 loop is CASRDGTATNEKLFF. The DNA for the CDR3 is TGCGCCAGCAGGGACGGGACAGCAACTAATGAAAAACTGTTTTTT.